The T cell receptor (beta chain) described here comes from a study of cytomegalovirus exposure and HLA in healthy donors. Germline CDR1 and CDR2: MNHNS and SASEGT. This CDR3 spans 13 amino acids. V gave up 1 base and J gave up 7 bases, with 11 bases separating them. Both 60 Vbeta primers and 13 Jbeta primers went into the PCR. Assay used: immunoSEQ multiplex PCR; TCRdb lists only in-frame clones, some missing. The table lists about 140,000 clones, 80% of them singletons. Source material: PBMCs. This receptor was taken from a middle-aged man in good health and CMV-seropositive. The chain is built from TRBV6-1 and TRBJ2-7, with D perhaps TRBD1 (5 bases). CDR3 coding DNA: TGTGCCAGCAGTGAAGAAGGGGTGGGGGAGCAGTACTTC. Translation: CASSEEGVGEQYF.